The clone carrying this T cell receptor (beta chain) was picked up a small number of times. The source of the sample is a study of beta chain features in type 1 diabetes. Expressed TCRB transcripts got sequenced, as all isolated RNA was reverse transcribed. Data came from immunoSEQ multiplex PCR; TCRdb stores just in-frame clones and leaves some out. Of some 150,000 clones listed, roughly 9.3% are singletons. Trimming removed 7 bases at V and 2 bases at J, with 11 bases between. The germline CDR1 and CDR2 sequences are MNHEY and SMNVEV (reference sequence). This CDR3 contains 13 residues. The chain uses TRBV27 and TRBJ1-2; no clear D gene. This TCR was recovered from a middle-aged woman in good health. Sequenced input: central memory CD4+ T cells from blood. DNA of the CDR3: TGTGCCAGCAAGACTCGGGAGAACTATGGCTACACCTTC. Its translation: CASKTRENYGYTF.